A single sample is the source of the 32 T cell receptor beta chains below, sequenced in a study of blood T cell repertoires in COVID-19. Sequenced by immunoSEQ multiplex PCR; TCRdb stores in-frame clones only, minus some. Counted here are tens of thousands of clones, around 82% occurring once; the ten biggest clones make up 25% to 30%. Sequenced: peripheral blood. Receptor source: a human donor in a cohort sampled during active COVID-19.

The chain carries TRBV19 and TRBJ1-6, with D unresolved. Deletions cut 6 bases from V and 11 bases from J, with 14 bases between. The CDR3 consists of 13 residues. The germline V gene has CDR1 LNHDA and CDR2 SQIVND (reference sequence). The CDR3 spells CASRGEGFTPLHF. Here the CDR3 DNA reads TGTGCCAGTAGGGGAGAAGGATTTACACCCCTCCACTTT.

The rearrangement links TRBV6-5 to TRBJ2-3; 9 bases are a match to TRBD2. Trimming at V came to 6 bases and at J to 0 bases, leaving 4 bases not matched to a gene. This CDR3 is 15 amino acids long. Germline V gene sequence: CDR1 MNHEY, CDR2 SVGAGI. The CDR3 reads CASSLAGPSTDTQYF. Written as DNA, the CDR3 is TGTGCCAGCAGCCTAGCGGGGCCTAGCACAGATACGCAGTATTTT.

This clone is medium-sized (0.01 to 0.1%) in the sample. The chain combines TRBV5-1 with TRBJ2-1; no clear D. This CDR3 is built from 13 residues. The V and J ends lost 4 bases and 3 bases respectively, with 8 bases between them. Per the germline V gene, CDR1 is SGHRS and CDR2 is YFSETQ. CDR3 DNA: TGCGCCAGCAGCCTGGACGGCTACAATGAGCAGTTCTTC. This encodes CASSLDGYNEQFF.

V gene TRBV27 combines with J gene TRBJ2-2; D is unresolved. This CDR3 is 13 amino acids long. Trimming took off 3 bases at V and 5 bases at J, with 7 bases between the two ends. Germline CDR1 MNHEY, CDR2 SMNVEV (reference sequence). The CDR3 is CASSFRKTGELFF. The CDR3 region has the DNA TGTGCCAGCAGTTTTAGAAAGACCGGGGAGCTGTTTTTT.

This chain joins TRBV12-3 or TRBV12-4 and TRBJ2-5, with D possibly being TRBD2 (6 bases). V was trimmed by 5 bases and J by 7 bases, leaving 14 bases between them. The CDR3 consists of 13 residues. The CDR3 DNA sequence: TGTGCCAGCAGTCAACCGGGAGCGGGGACCCAGTACTTC. Protein sequence: CASSQPGAGTQYF.

The chain has TRBV18 and TRBJ1-6; D call uncertain. The V gene lost 4 bases and the J gene lost 8 bases, with 15 bases spanning the gap. Germline V lookup: CDR1 KGHSH, CDR2 LQKENI. The CDR3 is 15 residues long. Here the CDR3 DNA reads TGTGCCAGCTCACGGGCGCAAGCTAGCGATTCACCCCTCCACTTT. This codes for CASSRAQASDSPLHF.

CDR3 region: CASSKPGQGPDTQYF. The DNA for the CDR3 is TGTGCCAGCAGTAAGCCGGGACAGGGGCCAGATACGCAGTATTTT. The chain recombines TRBV6-5 with TRBJ2-3; TRBD1 matches at 10 bases. The CDR3 contains 15 residues. Germline V gene lookup returns CDR1 MNHEY and CDR2 SVGAGI. Trimming removed 5 bases from V and 4 bases from J; junction bases left unmatched: 6.

This chain connects TRBV6-1 to TRBJ1-1; tentative D call: TRBD1 (6 bases). Germline CDR1 and CDR2: MNHNS and SASEGT. Trimming removed 1 base at V and 3 bases at J, with 12 bases between. This CDR3 spans 15 amino acids. Here the CDR3 DNA reads TGTGCCAGCAGTGAAGGCCCACAGGGTTACACTGAAGCTTTCTTT. Its translation is CASSEGPQGYTEAFF.

V gene TRBV6-6 combines with J gene TRBJ2-3, with 9 positions matching TRBD2. This CDR3 contains 14 residues. Germline lookup yields CDR1 MNHNY and CDR2 SVGAGI (reference sequence). J was trimmed by 6 bases and V by 8 bases; bases with no gene match: 9. CDR3 coding DNA: TGTGCCAGCGGGCTAGCGGGGAGGGGGGATACGCAGTATTTT. Protein product: CASGLAGRGDTQYF.

Of note for this clone: The germline gene is not matched at one end of the junction; a read error may be the cause. This chain connects TRBV2 to TRBJ2-7; TRBD1 might be the D (6 bases). This CDR3 is 14 amino acids long. CDR1 is SNHLY and CDR2 is FYNNEI in the germline V gene. Here the CDR3 reads CASREDRSAYEQYF. The CDR3 nucleotides read TGTGCCAGCAGGGAAGACAGGAGCGCCTACGAGCAGTACTTC.

This rearrangement joins TRBV19 to TRBJ2-5; D gene uncertain. The CDR3 sequence is 13 residues long. The germline gives CDR1 LNHDA, CDR2 SQIVND (reference sequence). V shed 6 bases and J shed 7 bases, with 15 bases lying between them. The CDR3 is CASSSQVSGTQYF. DNA of the CDR3: TGTGCCAGTAGCTCCCAAGTCTCAGGGACCCAGTACTTC. The variable domain in full, completed from reference TRBV19 and TRBJ2-5, reads DGGITQSPKYLFRKEGQNVTLSCEQNLNHDAMYWYRQDPGQGLRLIYYSQIVNDFQKGDIAEGYSVSREKKESFPLTVTSAQKNPTAFYLCASSSQVSGTQYFGPGTRLLVL.

This sequence joins TRBV6-2 or TRBV6-3 and TRBJ1-2; TRBD1 agrees at 7 bases. CDR1 and CDR2 (germline): MNHEY, SVGEGT. The CDR3 has 15 residues. V was pared by 5 bases and J by 4 bases, with 10 bases of the junction left unmatched. CDR3 in DNA: TGTGCCAGCAGTACCAACGGACAGGTTACCTATGGCTACACCTTC. This translates into CASSTNGQVTYGYTF.

This chain joins TRBV7-2 and TRBJ1-1; 8 bases fit TRBD1. V shed 3 bases and J 1 base; nucleotides not matched to a gene: 4. CDR1 is SGHTA, CDR2 FQGNSA, per germline. This CDR3 is 15 amino acids long. The CDR3 bases are TGTGCCAGCAGCTTGGGGGACAGGAGGAACACTGAAGCTTTCTTT. Translated: CASSLGDRRNTEAFF.

This clone was seen only once. This chain connects TRBV7-2 to TRBJ2-7; 7 bases match TRBD1. Germline assignment: CDR1 SGHTA and CDR2 FQGNSA. The CDR3 is 15 amino acids. With 6 bases clipped from V and 2 bases from J, the junction kept 10 bases outside the gene matches. CDR3 protein: CASRTRPGQTYEQYF. The CDR3 DNA sequence: TGTGCCAGCAGGACGAGACCGGGACAGACCTACGAGCAGTACTTC.

The genes are TRBV5-4 and TRBJ2-7; D is perhaps TRBD1 (6 bases). Germline V CDR1 and CDR2: SGHNT, YYREEE (reference sequence). The V gene lost 4 bases and the J gene lost 3 bases, with 14 bases spanning the gap. The CDR3 is made up of 14 amino acids. In DNA form, the CDR3 reads TGTGCCAGCAGCGGTGGGGACACTCGCTACGAGCAGTACTTC. This codes for CASSGGDTRYEQYF.

This chain uses TRBV5-1 with TRBJ1-1; TRBD1 matches 8 bases. V trimming: 4 bases; J trimming: 1 base; junction bases outside the gene matches: 3. Germline values: CDR1 SGHRS, CDR2 YFSETQ. This CDR3 has 14 residues. In DNA form, the CDR3 reads TGCGCCAGCAGCCCGGGGACAGGGAACACTGAAGCTTTCTTT. It is translated as CASSPGTGNTEAFF.

This sequence joins TRBV3-1 (or the pseudogene TRBV3-2) and TRBJ2-3; 9 bases line up with TRBD2. The CDR3 loop spans 17 amino acids. From germline, CDR1 is LGHDT and CDR2 YNNKEL (reference sequence). With V trimmed by 4 bases and J by 2 bases, 10 bases remained unmatched. The CDR3 is CASSPQGAGGFTDTQYF. The CDR3 nucleotides read TGTGCCAGCAGCCCCCAGGGAGCGGGGGGCTTCACAGATACGCAGTATTTT.

V and J are TRBV7-6 and TRBJ2-2; 10 positions match TRBD2. Germline CDR1 reads SGHVS; CDR2 reads FNYEAQ. With V trimmed by 2 bases and J by 4 bases, 10 bases remained unmatched. The CDR3 covers 18 residues. In DNA form, the CDR3 reads TGTGCCAGCAGCTTAAGGAGTAGCGGGGGGTTCGGCACCGGGGAGCTGTTTTTT. Translating gives CASSLRSSGGFGTGELFF.

This clone was recorded once. The rearrangement links TRBV7-9 to TRBJ2-2; possibly TRBD1 for D (6 bases). The CDR3 extends over 15 amino acids. Trimming left V 5 bases short and J 3 bases short, with 13 bases between. Germline V CDR1 and CDR2: SEHNR, FQNEAQ (reference sequence). CDR3 coding DNA: TGTGCCAGCAGCGGAGGACAGAGCGACACCGGGGAGCTGTTTTTT. Amino acids: CASSGGQSDTGELFF.

Comments on this clone: Distinct nucleotide sequences in the sample also encode this CDR3. V usage is TRBV2 and J usage is TRBJ2-5, with 7 bases fitting TRBD2. After removal of 4 bases from V and 4 bases from J, the junction contained 3 bases not matched to a gene. This CDR3 has 13 amino acids. Germline loops: CDR1 SNHLY, CDR2 FYNNEI. The DNA of the CDR3 is TGTGCCAGCAGTGGGGGGGGAGGAGAGACCCAGTACTTC. It translates to CASSGGGGETQYF.

The chain is built from TRBV24-1 and TRBJ2-1; TRBD2 matches 11 bases. CDR3 size: 16 residues. Germline CDR1 and CDR2: KGHDR and SFDVKD. V trimming: 4 bases; J trimming: 9 bases; junction bases outside the gene matches: 10. CDR3 protein: CATSDPSSGGAGEQFF. The DNA for the CDR3 is TGTGCCACCAGTGACCCTAGTAGCGGGGGGGCCGGTGAGCAGTTCTTC.

The chain carries TRBV28 and TRBJ2-2, with 7 bases fitting TRBD1. Germline V gives CDR1 MDHEN, CDR2 SYDVKM. The CDR3 covers 14 residues. With 6 bases clipped from V and 3 bases from J, the junction kept 4 bases outside the gene matches. CDR3 DNA sequence: TGTGCCAGCAGGTCAGGGGGATACACCGGGGAGCTGTTTTTT. Translation gives CASRSGGYTGELFF.

The V call is TRBV27, the J call TRBJ2-2; D gene unclear. Deletions cut 4 bases from V and 6 bases from J, with 12 bases between. Germline V gene lookup returns CDR1 MNHEY and CDR2 SMNVEV (reference sequence). The CDR3 covers 14 residues. CDR3 amino acids: CASSSQRVAGELFF. The CDR3 DNA reads as TGTGCCAGCAGTTCACAACGGGTAGCCGGGGAGCTGTTTTTT.

This chain connects TRBV3-1 (or the pseudogene TRBV3-2) to TRBJ1-6; D possibly corresponds to TRBD1 (5 bases). The CDR3 runs to 16 residues. With 4 bases removed from V and 10 bases from J, the gap between germline ends came to 20 bases. From germline, CDR1 is LGHDT and CDR2 YNNKEL (reference sequence). CDR3 bases: TGTGCCAGCAGCCTGAACTGGGGGGGGGTAGGGTCACCCCTCCACTTT. This sequence encodes CASSLNWGGVGSPLHF.

The chain combines TRBV7-9 with TRBJ2-1; 9 nucleotides match TRBD1. Germline V gives CDR1 SEHNR, CDR2 FQNEAQ (reference sequence). The CDR3 has 15 residues. The trim removed 7 bases at V and 8 bases at J, leaving 12 bases unmatched. CDR3 in amino acids: CASTTFRDRVHEQFF. CDR3 coding DNA: TGTGCCAGCACCACTTTCCGGGACAGGGTTCATGAGCAGTTCTTC.

The chain joins TRBV28 to TRBJ1-5; 8 nucleotides line up with TRBD1. V lost 5 bases, J lost 2 bases, and 5 bases stayed unmatched. There are 15 residues in the CDR3. Germline V CDR1 and CDR2: MDHEN, SYDVKM. The CDR3 DNA sequence: TGTGCCAGCAGTAGAACAGGGGGAGGCAATCAGCCCCAGCATTTT. Its translation is CASSRTGGGNQPQHF.

The chain is built from TRBV7-9 and TRBJ2-1; tentatively, D is TRBD1 (5 bases). The V end lost 5 bases, the J end lost 9 bases, and 14 bases lay between the germline ends. Germline V gene data show CDR1 as SEHNR and CDR2 as FQNEAQ (reference sequence). The length of the CDR3 is 13 residues. This CDR3 is CASSSTGPLEQFF. CDR3 nucleotides: TGTGCCAGCAGCAGTACAGGTCCCCTTGAGCAGTTCTTC.

The rearrangement uses TRBV6-1 and TRBJ1-1; no clear D. Trimming cost V 2 bases and J 0 bases, with 13 bases left between them. From germline, CDR1 is MNHNS and CDR2 SASEGT. The CDR3 totals 16 residues. CDR3 in amino acids: CASSERVTLLNTEAFF. DNA for the CDR3: TGTGCCAGCAGTGAACGGGTTACACTACTGAACACTGAAGCTTTCTTT.

This clone was seen a few times. This sequence joins TRBV2 and TRBJ1-1, with 9 positions matching TRBD1. The germline V gene has CDR1 SNHLY and CDR2 FYNNEI. Trimming removed 6 bases from V and 6 bases from J; junction bases left unmatched: 8. The CDR3 extends over 14 amino acids. CDR3 sequence: CASRYRGPSPEAFF. The CDR3 DNA sequence: TGTGCCAGCAGATACAGGGGGCCAAGCCCTGAAGCTTTCTTT. Full variable domain (remainder filled in from reference TRBV2 and TRBJ1-1): EPEVTQTPSHQVTQMGQEVILRCVPISNHLYFYWYRQILGQKVEFLVSFYNNEISEKSEIFDDQFSVERPDGSNFTLKIRSTKLEDSAMYFCASRYRGPSPEAFFGQGTRLTVV.

This chain uses TRBV5-1 with TRBJ2-1; possibly TRBD1 for D (6 bases). The CDR3 is 15 residues long. Trimming took 0 bases from V and 5 from J, leaving 12 bases between them. Germline V gene lookup returns CDR1 SGHRS and CDR2 YFSETQ. Here the CDR3 reads CASSLAVTGNNEQFF. In nucleotides, the CDR3 is TGCGCCAGCAGCTTGGCTGTGACAGGTAACAATGAGCAGTTCTTC.

The gene calls are TRBV5-8 and TRBJ2-3; 8 bases agree with TRBD1. CDR3 length equals 16 residues. Looked up from germline, CDR1 is SGHTS and CDR2 is YDEGEE. V shed 4 bases, J shed 0 bases, and the junction held 7 bases outside the gene matches. CDR3 nucleotides: TGTGCCAGCAGCAAGACAGGGGCCCTAAGCACAGATACGCAGTATTTT. Amino acids: CASSKTGALSTDTQYF.

This rearrangement joins TRBV5-5 to TRBJ1-4, with 8 bases matching TRBD1. V dropped 0 bases and J dropped 8; count of bases not matched to a gene: 6. The germline V gene has CDR1 SGHKS and CDR2 YYEKEE (reference sequence). The CDR3 has 15 amino acids. As DNA, the CDR3 is TGTGCCAGCAGCTTGGAGAGACAGGGGAACGAAAAACTGTTTTTT. Its translation is CASSLERQGNEKLFF.